These 21 T cell receptor beta chains were sequenced from one sample in a study of chemoradiotherapy in HPV16-positive cancers (dated by TCRdb to between 2021 and 2023). Library construction relied on the immunoSEQ multiplex PCR assay. In its TCRdb copy, this immuneACCESS table keeps in-frame sequences only and misses some clones. Where compared with another copy, unresolved V genes explain less than half of these, and the others have no known cause. This sample has about 5,500 clones in its table, and 78% of those were observed once. Together, the top ten hold 15% to 20% of the sample. Sample acquisition took place from a patient who underwent chemoradiotherapy. These receptors all stem from a human donor with HPV-associated anogenital cancer.

The chain couples TRBV29-1 to TRBJ2-2; 8 bases are a match to TRBD2. This CDR3 comprises 16 residues. V shed 4 bases, J shed 2 bases, and the junction held 9 bases outside the gene matches. Looked up from germline, CDR1 is SQVTM and CDR2 is ANQGSEA. CDR3 in amino acids: CSVVESRGGNTGELFF. CDR3 sequence (DNA): TGCAGCGTTGTCGAGAGCCGGGGGGGCAACACCGGGGAGCTGTTTTTT.

The chain links TRBV29-1 to TRBJ1-2; D remains ambiguous. This CDR3 contains 10 residues. V lost 4 bases and J lost 5, with 5 bases in between. Looked up from germline, CDR1 is SQVTM and CDR2 is ANQGSEA. CDR3 amino acids: CSVAQYGYTF. The CDR3 coding sequence is TGCAGCGTTGCACAGTATGGCTACACCTTC.

The chain uses TRBV2 and TRBJ2-5; 11 nucleotides agree with TRBD2. The germline CDR1 and CDR2 sequences are SNHLY and FYNNEI. J gave up 4 bases and V 3 bases, and 7 bases lay outside the gene matches. The CDR3 is 16 residues long. The CDR3, as DNA: TGTGCCAGCAGTGAGACTAGCGGGAAGTGGCGAGAGACCCAGTACTTC. It translates to CASSETSGKWRETQYF.

The chain carries TRBV5-4 and TRBJ2-3, with 7 bases that match TRBD2. Germline trimming cut 0 bases from V and 0 bases from J; bases unmatched to any gene: 4. This CDR3 is 16 amino acids long. CDR1 is SGHNT, CDR2 YYREEE, per germline (reference sequence). CDR3 nucleotide sequence: TGTGCCAGCAGCTTGGTTCTAGCGGATAGCACAGATACGCAGTATTTT. As protein: CASSLVLADSTDTQYF.

J is TRBJ2-5 and V is TRBV2; D could derive from TRBD1 or TRBD2 (6 bases each). The V and J ends lost 2 bases and 5 bases respectively, with 15 bases between them. Per germline, CDR1 SNHLY and CDR2 FYNNEI. The CDR3 is 15 amino acids. The CDR3 DNA reads TGTGCCAGCAGTGAACCGGGGGCGGTTAGGGAGACCCAGTACTTC. Its translation is CASSEPGAVRETQYF. The variable domain in full, completed from reference TRBV2 and TRBJ2-5, reads EPEVTQTPSHQVTQMGQEVILRCVPISNHLYFYWYRQILGQKVEFLVSFYNNEISEKSEIFDDQFSVERPDGSNFTLKIRSTKLEDSAMYFCASSEPGAVRETQYFGPGTRLLVL.

The J gene is TRBJ1-4, the V gene TRBV29-1; possibly TRBD1 for D (5 bases). The CDR3 is made up of 14 amino acids. V shed 4 bases and J shed 0 bases, with 9 bases lying between them. Germline V gene data show CDR1 as SQVTM and CDR2 as ANQGSEA. The CDR3 nucleotides are TGCAGCGTTGTGGGGGAAGCAACTAATGAAAAACTGTTTTTT. Protein: CSVVGEATNEKLFF.

This rearrangement joins TRBV11-2 to TRBJ1-4, with TRBD1 as a possible D gene (6 bases). Germline CDR1 is SGHAT and CDR2 is FQNNGV. The CDR3 covers 17 residues. V was clipped by 3 bases and J by 5 bases, with 19 bases between them. For the CDR3, the DNA is TGTGCCAGCAGCTTGACCTATGGTACCGGGACAAATGAAAAACTGTTTTTT. It codes for CASSLTYGTGTNEKLFF.

This rearrangement joins TRBV7-6 to TRBJ2-2; 7 bases map to TRBD2. Germline V gives CDR1 SGHVS, CDR2 FNYEAQ. This CDR3 region has 14 residues. V was pared by 0 bases and J by 6 bases, with 1 base of the junction left unmatched. CDR3 sequence: CASSLALAAGELFF. CDR3 DNA: TGTGCCAGCAGCTTAGCCCTAGCGGCCGGGGAGCTGTTTTTT. The full variable domain, its missing parts supplied by reference TRBV7-6 and TRBJ2-2, is GAGVSQSPRYKVTKRGQDVALRCDPISGHVSLYWYRQALGQGPEFLTYFNYEAQQDKSGLPNDRFSAERPEGSISTLTIQRTEQRDSAMYRCASSLALAAGELFFGEGSRLTVL.

This clone showed up just a few times. This chain uses TRBV2 with TRBJ2-2; 14 bases map to TRBD2. V lost 5 bases, J lost 7 bases, and 3 bases stayed unmatched. The germline gives CDR1 SNHLY, CDR2 FYNNEI. CDR3 length: 15 residues. The CDR3 spells CASSRLAGGDGELFF. CDR3 in DNA: TGTGCCAGCAGTAGACTAGCGGGGGGGGACGGGGAGCTGTTTTTT.

This chain connects TRBV28 to TRBJ1-4; D gene unclear. The CDR3 totals 16 residues. Between the trimmed V and J ends, which lost 2 bases and 0 bases, there was a span of 10 bases. Per germline, CDR1 MDHEN and CDR2 SYDVKM. The CDR3, as DNA: TGTGCCAGCAGTTTACGGGGATATGCAACTAATGAAAAACTGTTTTTT. As protein: CASSLRGYATNEKLFF.

This chain uses TRBV18 with TRBJ2-7; weak D call: TRBD2 (6 bases). Germline CDR1 is KGHSH and CDR2 is LQKENI. V dropped 0 bases and J dropped 3 bases, with 12 bases sitting between them. This CDR3 region has 15 residues. In DNA, the CDR3 is TGTGCCAGCTCACCACCAGCTAGCGCTAACTACGAGCAGTACTTC. Translating gives CASSPPASANYEQYF.

This chain links TRBV6-5 with TRBJ1-4, with D maybe TRBD1 (6 bases). The CDR3 runs 16 residues. Trimming pared 0 bases from V and 3 bases from J, leaving 11 bases between. Germline values: CDR1 MNHEY, CDR2 SVGAGI. For the CDR3, the DNA is TGTGCCAGCAGTTACTCGGGAAGGGGGGCTAATGAAAAACTGTTTTTT. Its protein product is CASSYSGRGANEKLFF.

This clone was detected once. The chain combines TRBV6-6 with TRBJ2-5, with D perhaps TRBD1 or TRBD2 (6 bases each). Trimming left V 6 bases short and J 2 bases short, with 13 bases between. The germline CDR1 and CDR2 sequences are MNHNY and SVGAGI (reference sequence). The CDR3 loop spans 14 amino acids. The CDR3 DNA reads TGTGCCAGCAGCGCTAGGGGGGAACAAGAGACCCAGTACTTC. This sequence encodes CASSARGEQETQYF.

A single count supports this clone. V and J are TRBV28 and TRBJ1-5, with D possibly being TRBD1 (6 bases). Trimming took off 6 bases at V and 2 bases at J, with 23 bases between the two ends. CDR3 size: 18 residues. The germline V gene encodes CDR1 MDHEN and CDR2 SYDVKM. The CDR3 protein is CASSTDYKGGRGNQPQHF. The CDR3 nucleotides are TGTGCCAGCAGCACAGACTACAAGGGGGGCCGGGGCAATCAGCCCCAGCATTTT.

This clone was counted a few times. Relative to the germline gene, one junction end is altered; a read error may explain this. The rearrangement joins TRBV7-8 to TRBJ2-7, with unresolved D. CDR1 is SGHVS and CDR2 is FQNEAQ in the germline V gene. The CDR3 is made up of 14 amino acids. The CDR3 DNA follows: TGTGCCAGCAGCTTAGCTCGGGCATCCTCCGAGCAGTACTTC. It translates to CASSLARASSEQYF.

This clone appeared a few times. The junction shows a germline mismatch at one end, possibly a read error. This chain connects TRBV7-9 to TRBJ1-1; D remains ambiguous. The CDR3 is made up of 16 amino acids. The germline gives CDR1 SEHNR, CDR2 FQNEAQ (reference sequence). The CDR3 DNA sequence: TGTGCCAGCAGCCCCGTGGACGGTCTCGGGAACGCTGAAGCTTTCTTT. Its translation: CASSPVDGLGNAEAFF. The full variable domain, with the rest looked up from reference TRBV7-9 and TRBJ1-1, is DTGVSQNPRHKITKRGQNVTFRCDPISEHNRLYWYRQTLGQGPEFLTYFQNEAQLEKSRLLSDRFSAERPKGSFSTLEIQRTEQGDSAMYLCASSPVDGLGNAEAFFGQGTRLTVV.

The V gene is TRBV7-6, the J gene TRBJ2-1; 7 nucleotides agree with TRBD2. V shed 1 base, J shed 7 bases, and the junction held 7 bases outside the gene matches. There are 15 residues in the CDR3. The V gene's germline CDR1 is SGHVS and CDR2 FNYEAQ. The CDR3 region has the DNA TGTGCCAGCAGCTTAGTGGGCGGGAGTTGGAATGAGCAGTTCTTC. This translates into CASSLVGGSWNEQFF.

V gene TRBV7-3 combines with J gene TRBJ2-7; 12 bases fit TRBD2. The CDR3 runs to 14 residues. Per germline, CDR1 SGHTA and CDR2 FQGTGA. Trimming took 4 bases from V and 7 from J; bases not matched to a gene: 5. CDR3 region: CASSSSGGAGEQYF. The CDR3 DNA is TGTGCCAGCAGCTCTAGCGGGGGGGCTGGGGAGCAGTACTTC.

This chain connects TRBV9 to TRBJ1-4; tentative D call: TRBD1 (5 bases). This CDR3 comprises 14 residues. Trimming stripped 4 bases from V and 0 bases from J, with 7 bases between. The V gene's germline CDR1 is SGDLS and CDR2 YYNGEE. The CDR3 loop reads CASSPGSTNEKLFF. CDR3 DNA: TGTGCCAGCAGCCCAGGGTCAACTAATGAAAAACTGTTTTTT.

The V call is TRBV7-2, the J call TRBJ1-4, with TRBD1 matching over 7 bases. V lost 5 bases, J lost 8 bases, and 5 bases stayed unmatched. This CDR3 has 13 amino acids. Germline V CDR1 and CDR2: SGHTA, FQGNSA. This chain's CDR3 is CASSRQGREKLFF. The CDR3 DNA is TGTGCCAGCAGCCGACAGGGTCGGGAAAAACTGTTTTTT.

This clone was observed once. The chain recombines TRBV4-1 with TRBJ1-1, with D hard to call. CDR1 is MGHRA and CDR2 is YSYEKL in the germline V gene. Trimming shortened V by 0 bases and J by 3 bases, and 20 bases separated the two germline ends. This CDR3 contains 18 residues. CDR3 amino acids: CASSQEGILKVGHTEAFF. DNA of the CDR3: TGCGCCAGCAGCCAAGAAGGGATTTTAAAGGTTGGCCACACTGAAGCTTTCTTT.